The next 24 T cell receptor beta chains were all read from a single sample in a study of shared clonotypes between healthy human individuals. Using immunoSEQ multiplex PCR, the repertoire was profiled, and TCRdb retains in-frame clones only, with some absent. The table has over 2 million clones, around 93% seen once; the top ten hold roughly 0.34%. The sequenced sample was naive CD4+ T cells from PBMCs. Indicated subset: CD45RA+ positively selected. Source of these receptors: a man younger than 35 in good health. Some clones in this sample may be carry-over from other donors' samples.

This rearrangement joins TRBV10-3 to TRBJ2-5; 13 nucleotides align to TRBD2. Germline CDR1 is ENHRY and CDR2 is SYGVKD. V was clipped by 5 bases and J by 4 bases; unmatched bases: 4. The CDR3 covers 15 residues. DNA for the CDR3: TGTGCCATCAGTCCGACTAGCGGGAGGTCAGAGACCCAGTACTTC. Translated: CAISPTSGRSETQYF.

The chain carries TRBV28 and TRBJ2-3; D perhaps matches TRBD2 (6 bases). This CDR3 is built from 18 residues. The germline V gene encodes CDR1 MDHEN and CDR2 SYDVKM. V lost 3 bases and J lost 2, with 21 bases in between. The CDR3 protein is CASSLAPGRAGYTDTQYF. The CDR3 DNA follows: TGTGCCAGCAGTTTGGCCCCTGGTCGAGCGGGCTACACAGATACGCAGTATTTT.

As concerns this clone: The same CDR3 can be traced to other DNA sequences in this sample. V is TRBV5-1 and J is TRBJ2-1; 8 positions agree with TRBD2. Germline lookup yields CDR1 SGHRS and CDR2 YFSETQ. Trimming at V came to 4 bases and at J to 2 bases, leaving 5 bases not matched to a gene. The CDR3 has 15 amino acids. The CDR3 spells CASSLTSGTYNEQFF. In DNA form, the CDR3 reads TGCGCCAGCAGCCTCACTAGCGGAACCTACAATGAGCAGTTCTTC.

This chain connects TRBV5-5 to TRBJ2-7, with D possibly matching TRBD2 (6 bases). The CDR3 runs 15 residues. Germline loops: CDR1 SGHKS, CDR2 YYEKEE (reference sequence). Trimming shortened V by 4 bases and J by 3 bases, and 17 bases separated the two germline ends. The CDR3 region is CASSRFVFGGYEQYF. As DNA, the CDR3 is TGTGCCAGCAGCCGGTTTGTTTTCGGGGGCTACGAGCAGTACTTC.

J is TRBJ1-2 and V is TRBV28, with D unresolved. The CDR3 is 11 amino acids. The V and J ends lost 6 bases and 2 bases respectively, with 4 bases between them. Germline V gene data show CDR1 as MDHEN and CDR2 as SYDVKM. CDR3 loop: CASSKNYGYTF. The CDR3 coding sequence is TGTGCCAGCAGCAAGAACTATGGCTACACCTTC.

This chain uses TRBV2 with TRBJ2-7; either TRBD1 or TRBD2 may fit D (6 bases each). The CDR3 length is 14 residues. The germline gives CDR1 SNHLY, CDR2 FYNNEI. V lost 10 bases, J lost 4 bases, and 20 bases lay in between. CDR3 nucleotides: TGTGCCACCACCGGGGCGAAAGGGGGGTACGAGCAGTACTTC. It translates to CATTGAKGGYEQYF. The full variable domain, in which reference TRBV2 and TRBJ2-7 provide the parts outside the CDR3, is EPEVTQTPSHQVTQMGQEVILRCVPISNHLYFYWYRQILGQKVEFLVSFYNNEISEKSEIFDDQFSVERPDGSNFTLKIRSTKLEDSAMYFCATTGAKGGYEQYFGPGTRLTVT.

About this clone itself: This sample includes further DNA sequences coding for the same CDR3. This chain connects TRBV6-6 to TRBJ2-5, with 9 bases fitting TRBD1. V dropped 0 bases and J dropped 3; count of bases not matched to a gene: 2. Looked up from germline, CDR1 is MNHNY and CDR2 is SVGAGI (reference sequence). CDR3 length: 15 residues. The CDR3 here is CASSYSRTGEETQYF. The CDR3 bases are TGTGCCAGCAGTTACTCCCGGACAGGGGAAGAGACCCAGTACTTC.

The chain links TRBV28 to TRBJ1-2; D ambiguous. The germline V gene has CDR1 MDHEN and CDR2 SYDVKM. Trimming left V 1 base short and J 3 bases short, with 21 bases between. This CDR3 has 18 amino acids. CDR3 region: CASSLLGPARPFDYGYTF. CDR3 in DNA: TGTGCCAGCAGTTTATTGGGCCCAGCCCGACCGTTTGACTATGGCTACACCTTC.

V is TRBV6-5 and J is TRBJ2-1; 7 positions match TRBD2. V gave up 6 bases and J gave up 5 bases; unmatched junction bases: 7. Germline V lookup: CDR1 MNHEY, CDR2 SVGAGI. The CDR3 length is 14 residues. CDR3: CASSAQAGDNEQFF. DNA of the CDR3: TGTGCCAGCAGCGCCCAGGCGGGGGACAATGAGCAGTTCTTC.

The rearrangement links TRBV2 to TRBJ2-2; 11 bases are a match to TRBD2. V gave up 7 bases and J gave up 0 bases; unmatched junction bases: 4. Germline CDR1 is SNHLY and CDR2 is FYNNEI. The length of the CDR3 is 16 residues. The CDR3 sequence: CASTGTSGANTGELFF. CDR3 in DNA: TGTGCCAGCACCGGGACTAGCGGAGCGAACACCGGGGAGCTGTTTTTT.

Points on this clone: Other DNA sequences in the same sample also yield this CDR3. The CDR3 nucleotides are TGCGCCAGCAGCTTGGTGCTAGCGGGAGCCTACGAGCAGTACTTC. Encoded protein: CASSLVLAGAYEQYF. This sequence joins TRBV5-1 and TRBJ2-7, with 10 positions matching TRBD2. V dropped 0 bases and J dropped 2; count of bases not matched to a gene: 2. The germline V gene has CDR1 SGHRS and CDR2 YFSETQ. The CDR3 loop spans 15 amino acids.

The chain has TRBV28 and TRBJ1-1; D might be TRBD1 (6 bases). The CDR3 is 15 amino acids. Germline assignment: CDR1 MDHEN and CDR2 SYDVKM. V lost 8 bases and J lost 3, with 19 bases in between. The CDR3 DNA sequence: TGTGCCAGCGAAGGAGGGGGGAGGGGCCACACTGAAGCTTTCTTT. Amino acid sequence: CASEGGGRGHTEAFF.

This chain connects TRBV28 to TRBJ1-2; TRBD1 agrees at 8 bases. The CDR3 totals 14 residues. Germline V CDR1 and CDR2: MDHEN, SYDVKM. Unmatched junction bases numbered 4, after V lost 3 bases and J lost 4 bases. The CDR3 nucleotides are TGTGCCAGCAGTTTTACGGACAGGGTCTATGGCTACACCTTC. It encodes CASSFTDRVYGYTF.

The rearrangement links TRBV6-5 to TRBJ2-3; possibly TRBD2 for D (6 bases). Germline V CDR1 and CDR2: MNHEY, SVGAGI. The CDR3 contains 14 residues. The V end was cut by 6 bases, the J end by 6 bases, with 16 bases between. CDR3 region: CASRLSGAQDTQYF. DNA for the CDR3: TGTGCCAGCAGACTTAGCGGAGCCCAGGATACGCAGTATTTT.

V gene TRBV11-1 combines with J gene TRBJ2-7; 10 bases fit TRBD2. CDR1 SGHAT and CDR2 FQDESV come from the germline V gene (reference sequence). J gave up 5 bases and V 4 bases, and 2 bases lay outside the gene matches. The CDR3 consists of 13 residues. The CDR3 nucleotides are TGTGCCAGCAGCTCCGGGACTAGCGACGAGCAGTACTTC. Protein product: CASSSGTSDEQYF.

The CDR3 DNA follows: TGTGCCAGCAGCTTAGCGGGGGAGACTGAAGCTTTCTTT. Protein: CASSLAGETEAFF. The chain recombines TRBV7-9 with TRBJ1-1; weak D call: TRBD1 (5 bases). The CDR3 runs 13 residues. Germline V gives CDR1 SEHNR, CDR2 FQNEAQ (reference sequence). V was shortened by 0 bases and J by 5 bases, with 7 bases between the two germline ends.

The genes are TRBV7-9 and TRBJ1-2; D may be TRBD1 (6 bases). V lost 5 bases and J lost 8, with 18 bases in between. From germline, CDR1 is SEHNR and CDR2 FQNEAQ (reference sequence). CDR3 length: 14 amino acids. The CDR3 nucleotides read TGTGCCAGCAGCCCAGGGGCAGGGGTCTCGGGCTACACCTTC. Amino acid sequence: CASSPGAGVSGYTF.

V usage is TRBV6-1 and J usage is TRBJ1-2; no definite D call. CDR1 and CDR2 (germline): MNHNS, SASEGT. Trimming stripped 7 bases from V and 8 bases from J, with 14 bases between. The CDR3 runs to 12 residues. This CDR3 is CASTVSEDGYTF. CDR3 bases: TGTGCCAGCACAGTTTCGGAAGACGGCTACACCTTC.

In this sample, this clone turned up once. Other DNA sequences in this sample translate to the same CDR3. V gene TRBV25-1 combines with J gene TRBJ2-7; 14 nucleotides line up with TRBD2. CDR3 length: 13 amino acids. Germline V gene data show CDR1 as MGHDK and CDR2 as SYGVNS. J lost 4 bases, V lost 8 bases, and 1 base had no gene match. CDR3 in DNA: TGTGCCAGCGGACTAGCGGGGGGTTACGAGCAGTACTTC. Protein product: CASGLAGGYEQYF.

J is TRBJ1-4 and V is TRBV7-9; the D is unclear. Looked up from germline, CDR1 is SEHNR and CDR2 is FQNEAQ (reference sequence). The V and J ends lost 6 bases and 1 base respectively, with 9 bases between them. The CDR3 spans 14 residues. The CDR3 sequence is CASRRFLTNEKLFF. CDR3 coding DNA: TGTGCCAGCAGGCGGTTTTTAACTAATGAAAAACTGTTTTTT.

The rearrangement joins TRBV5-1 to TRBJ2-1; 8 bases match TRBD1. Trimming cost V 1 base and J 9 bases; bases outside gene matches: 9. CDR1 and CDR2 (germline): SGHRS, YFSETQ. The length of the CDR3 is 15 residues. CDR3 amino acids: CASSLSQGANGEQFF. The CDR3 DNA reads as TGCGCCAGCAGCTTGTCCCAGGGGGCTAACGGTGAGCAGTTCTTC.

Points on this clone: Distinct nucleotide sequences in the sample also encode this CDR3. CDR3: CASSPPGGANVLTF. For the CDR3, the DNA is TGTGCCAGCTCACCACCGGGTGGGGCCAACGTCCTGACTTTC. V usage is TRBV18 and J usage is TRBJ2-6; D call uncertain. Trimming left V 0 bases short and J 3 bases short, with 3 bases between. The germline gives CDR1 KGHSH, CDR2 LQKENI. The CDR3 totals 14 residues.

The chain recombines TRBV29-1 with TRBJ2-7, with a possible D match to TRBD1 (5 bases). The V gene lost 2 bases and the J gene lost 5 bases, with 10 bases spanning the gap. Germline V gene lookup returns CDR1 SQVTM and CDR2 ANQGSEA. There are 12 residues in the CDR3. The CDR3 bases are TGCAGCGTTGAAAGGCTCAGGGACGAGCAGTACTTC. Amino acids: CSVERLRDEQYF.

The chain couples TRBV5-1 to TRBJ2-3; 7 positions match TRBD2. V dropped 1 base and J dropped 5; count of bases not matched to a gene: 10. The CDR3 extends over 16 amino acids. The germline V gene encodes CDR1 SGHRS and CDR2 YFSETQ. CDR3 DNA sequence: TGCGCCAGCAGCTTGTTGGTGGACACGGGGGGAGATACGCAGTATTTT. Translated: CASSLLVDTGGDTQYF.